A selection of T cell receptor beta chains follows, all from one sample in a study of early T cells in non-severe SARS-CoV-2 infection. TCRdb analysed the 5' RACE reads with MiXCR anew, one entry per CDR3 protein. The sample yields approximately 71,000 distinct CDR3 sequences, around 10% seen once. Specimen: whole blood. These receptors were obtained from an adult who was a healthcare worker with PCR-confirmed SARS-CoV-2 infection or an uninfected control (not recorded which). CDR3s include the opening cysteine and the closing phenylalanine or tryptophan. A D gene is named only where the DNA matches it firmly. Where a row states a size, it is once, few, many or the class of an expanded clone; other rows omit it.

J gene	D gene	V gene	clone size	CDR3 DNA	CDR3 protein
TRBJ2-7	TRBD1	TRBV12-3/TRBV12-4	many	TGTGCCAGCAGTTTAGGGGACAGGGGACTTTACGAGCAGTACTTC	CASSLGDRGLYEQYF
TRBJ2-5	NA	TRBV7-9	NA	TGTGCCAGCAGCTTAGATATGGAGACCCAGTACTTC	CASSLDMETQYF
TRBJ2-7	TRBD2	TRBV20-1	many	TGCAGTGCTCTAGCGGGAGTTTACGAGCAGTACTTC	CSALAGVYEQYF
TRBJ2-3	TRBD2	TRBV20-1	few	TGCAGTGCTAGAGATTGGCTAGCGGGGGCAGATACGCAGTATTTT	CSARDWLAGADTQYF
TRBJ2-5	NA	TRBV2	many	TGTGCCAGCAGTGTGACCCTTCGTGAGACCCAGTACTTC	CASSVTLRETQYF
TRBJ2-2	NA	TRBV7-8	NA	TGTGCCAGCAGCTCCCGGGGTAGCGGTATTAGGGGGGAGCTGTTTTTT	CASSSRGSGIRGELFF
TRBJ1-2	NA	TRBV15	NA	TGTGCCACCAGCATAAGGGACCGGCAAGGCTACACCTTC	CATSIRDRQGYTF
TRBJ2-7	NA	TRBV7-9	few	TGTGCCAGCAGCTTAGATGGCCGCTTGGAGCAGTACTTC	CASSLDGRLEQYF
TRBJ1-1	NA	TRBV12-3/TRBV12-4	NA	TGTGCCAGCAGCAACTCCGGGCAGTCGAACACTGAAGCTTTCTTT	CASSNSGQSNTEAFF
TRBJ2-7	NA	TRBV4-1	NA	TGCGCCAGCAGCCAACAGGGAGCCGCGGGAGAGCAGTACTTC	CASSQQGAAGEQYF
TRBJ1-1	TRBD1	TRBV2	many	TGTGCCAGCAGGCCGCCGACAAGGGGGCCCACTGAAGCTTTCTTT	CASRPPTRGPTEAFF